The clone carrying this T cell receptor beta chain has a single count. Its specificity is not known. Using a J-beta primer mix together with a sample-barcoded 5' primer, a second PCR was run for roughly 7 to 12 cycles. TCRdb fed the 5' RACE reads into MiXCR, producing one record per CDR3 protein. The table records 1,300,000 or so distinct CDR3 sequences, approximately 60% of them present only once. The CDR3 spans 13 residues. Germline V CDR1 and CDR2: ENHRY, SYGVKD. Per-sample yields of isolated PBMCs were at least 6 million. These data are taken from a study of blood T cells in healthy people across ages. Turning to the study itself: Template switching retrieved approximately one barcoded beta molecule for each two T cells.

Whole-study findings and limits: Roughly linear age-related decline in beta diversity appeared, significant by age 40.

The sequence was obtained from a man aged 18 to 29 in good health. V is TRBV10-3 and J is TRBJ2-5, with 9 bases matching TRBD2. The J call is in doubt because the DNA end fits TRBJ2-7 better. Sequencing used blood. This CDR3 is CAIGAGGHYEQYF. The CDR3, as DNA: TGTGCCATCGGCGCGGGGGGGCACTACGAGCAGTACTTC.